The 7 T cell receptor beta chains reported below all come from one sample, sequenced in a study of T cells in Graves' hyperthyroidism and ophthalmopathy. Template material for amplifying TCR beta CDR3 regions consisted of RNA transcripts. HTBI primers were the set used in a first-round RT-PCR of the TCR CDR3. TCRdb analysed the multiplex PCR reads with MiXCR anew, one entry per CDR3 protein. The sample has 450,000 to 550,000 distinct CDR3 sequences, approximately 25% seen once. The source material was blood. These receptors originate from a woman in her thirties with Graves' ophthalmopathy.

The J gene is TRBJ2-7, the V gene TRBV29-1, with D possibly matching TRBD2 (6 bases). V was trimmed by 4 bases and J by 5 bases, leaving 12 bases between them. CDR3 length: 12 residues. Germline CDR1 reads SQVTM; CDR2 reads ANQGSEA. CDR3 nucleotide sequence: TGCAGCGTTGGTCGGGAGATGGACGAGCAGTACTTC. Translation gives CSVGREMDEQYF.

This clonotype has a count of ten or more. The rearrangement joins TRBV29-1 to TRBJ1-2; TRBD1 agrees at 9 bases. The CDR3 totals 14 residues. CDR1 is SQVTM and CDR2 is ANQGSEA in the germline V gene. V was clipped by 8 bases and J by 2 bases; unmatched bases: 9. The CDR3 coding sequence is TGCAGCTCAATTACCGGGACAGGGAACTATGGCTACACCTTC. This codes for CSSITGTGNYGYTF. Together with reference TRBV29-1 and TRBJ1-2, the CDR3 gives the full variable domain: SAVISQKPSRDICQRGTSLTIQCQVDSQVTMMFWYRQQPGQSLTLIATANQGSEATYESGFVIDKFPISRPNLTFSTLTVSNMSPEDSSIYLCSSITGTGNYGYTFGSGTRLTVV.

This chain links TRBV12-3 or TRBV12-4 with TRBJ2-5; D is possibly TRBD2 (5 bases). V was cut by 3 bases and J by 2 bases, with 10 bases left in between. The CDR3 totals 14 residues. CDR3 sequence: CASSFLALQETQYF. The CDR3 DNA follows: TGTGCCAGCAGTTTTCTAGCCTTACAAGAGACCCAGTACTTC.

The chain couples TRBV6-1 to TRBJ2-7; D ambiguous. Trimming cost V 7 bases and J 5 bases, with 9 bases left between them. The V gene's germline CDR1 is MNHNS and CDR2 SASEGT. The CDR3 totals 11 residues. Written as DNA, the CDR3 is TGTGCCAGCAAACTCCGGAACGAGCAGTACTTC. This gives the protein CASKLRNEQYF.

V and J are TRBV12-3 or TRBV12-4 and TRBJ1-1, with D unresolved. V lost 7 bases, J lost 4 bases, and 10 bases lay in between. This CDR3 is 12 amino acids long. Written as DNA, the CDR3 is TGTGCCAGCACCAACAGTGGCACTGAAGCTTTCTTT. This translates into CASTNSGTEAFF.

This clonotype appeared many times. This chain links TRBV20-1 with TRBJ2-7; 8 nucleotides agree with TRBD1. The trim removed 2 bases at V and 5 bases at J, leaving 14 bases unmatched. Germline lookup yields CDR1 DFQATT and CDR2 SNEGSKA (reference sequence). CDR3 length equals 16 residues. As DNA, the CDR3 is TGCAGTGCTAGAAAAATCTCCTGGACAGGGCGCGACGAGCAGTACTTC. This gives the protein CSARKISWTGRDEQYF.

This clonotype was seen a few times. The chain employs TRBV30 and TRBJ2-7, with D maybe TRBD1 (5 bases). The germline V and J ends were trimmed by 5 bases and 3 bases, with 17 bases remaining between them. This CDR3 is 14 amino acids long. Germline V gene lookup returns CDR1 GTSNPN and CDR2 SVGIG (reference sequence). The CDR3 sequence is CAWGSPAGYYEQYF. Here the CDR3 DNA reads TGTGCCTGGGGATCTCCGGCAGGGTACTACGAGCAGTACTTC.